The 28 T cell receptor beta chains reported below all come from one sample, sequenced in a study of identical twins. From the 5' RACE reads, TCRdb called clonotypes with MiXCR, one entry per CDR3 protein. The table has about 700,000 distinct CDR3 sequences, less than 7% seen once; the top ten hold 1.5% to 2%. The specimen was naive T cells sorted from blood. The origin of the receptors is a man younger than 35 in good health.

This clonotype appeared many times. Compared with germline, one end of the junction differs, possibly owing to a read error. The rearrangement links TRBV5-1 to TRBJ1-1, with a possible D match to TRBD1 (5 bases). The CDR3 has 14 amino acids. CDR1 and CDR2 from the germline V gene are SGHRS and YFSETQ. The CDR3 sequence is CASSLQGPNTEAFF. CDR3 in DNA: TGTGCCAGCAGCTTGCAGGGCCCGAACACTGAAGCTTTCTTT.

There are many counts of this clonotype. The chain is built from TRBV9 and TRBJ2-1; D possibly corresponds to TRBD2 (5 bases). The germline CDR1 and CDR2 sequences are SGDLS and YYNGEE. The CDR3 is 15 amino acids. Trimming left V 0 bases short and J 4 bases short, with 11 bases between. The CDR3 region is CASSVAASSYNEQFF. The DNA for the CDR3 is TGTGCCAGCAGCGTAGCGGCTAGCTCATACAATGAGCAGTTCTTC.

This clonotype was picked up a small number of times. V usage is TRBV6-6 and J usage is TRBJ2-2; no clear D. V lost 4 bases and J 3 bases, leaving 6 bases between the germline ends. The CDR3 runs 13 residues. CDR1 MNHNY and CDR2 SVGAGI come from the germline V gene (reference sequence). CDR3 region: CASSWTYTGELFF. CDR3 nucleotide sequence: TGTGCCAGCAGTTGGACCTACACCGGGGAGCTGTTTTTT.

This chain's CDR3 is CATKGQGRQTQYF. CDR3 DNA: TGTGCCACCAAAGGACAGGGACGGCAGACCCAGTACTTC. The rearrangement joins TRBV3-1 to TRBJ2-5, with 8 nucleotides matching TRBD1. The CDR3 has 13 amino acids. The V segment lost 10 bases and the J segment 6 bases; nucleotides outside the gene matches: 10. Germline lookup yields CDR1 LGHDT and CDR2 YNNKEL (reference sequence).

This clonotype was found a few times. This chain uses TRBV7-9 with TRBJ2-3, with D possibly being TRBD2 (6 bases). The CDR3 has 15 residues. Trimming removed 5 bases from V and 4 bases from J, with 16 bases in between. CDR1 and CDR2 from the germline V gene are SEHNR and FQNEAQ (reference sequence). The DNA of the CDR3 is TGTGCCAGCAGCCCTTGGCCGGGGGATCCAGATACGCAGTATTTT. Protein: CASSPWPGDPDTQYF. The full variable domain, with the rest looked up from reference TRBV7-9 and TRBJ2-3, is DTGVSQNPRHKITKRGQNVTFRCDPISEHNRLYWYRQTLGQGPEFLTYFQNEAQLEKSRLLSDRFSAERPKGSFSTLEIQRTEQGDSAMYLCASSPWPGDPDTQYFGPGTRLTVL.

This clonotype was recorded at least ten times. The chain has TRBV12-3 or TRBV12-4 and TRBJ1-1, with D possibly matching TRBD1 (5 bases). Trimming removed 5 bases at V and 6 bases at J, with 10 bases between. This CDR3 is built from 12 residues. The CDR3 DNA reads TGTGCCAGCAGTCCCCGGACATCTGAAGCTTTCTTT. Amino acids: CASSPRTSEAFF.

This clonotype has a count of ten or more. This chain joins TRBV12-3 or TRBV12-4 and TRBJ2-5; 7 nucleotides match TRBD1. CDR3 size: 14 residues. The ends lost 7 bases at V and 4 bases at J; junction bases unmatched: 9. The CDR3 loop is CASNTRQGGETQYF. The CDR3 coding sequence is TGTGCCAGCAATACGAGACAGGGTGGAGAGACCCAGTACTTC.

CDR3 loop: CASSERGLTVKPQHF. The DNA of the CDR3 is TGTGCCAGCAGTGAGAGGGGGCTCACGGTGAAGCCCCAGCATTTT. The rearrangement uses TRBV2 and TRBJ1-5; 7 bases line up with TRBD1. CDR3 size: 15 residues. The V gene end was trimmed by 3 bases and the J gene end by 8 bases; junction bases not matched to a gene: 10. Germline V gives CDR1 SNHLY, CDR2 FYNNEI.

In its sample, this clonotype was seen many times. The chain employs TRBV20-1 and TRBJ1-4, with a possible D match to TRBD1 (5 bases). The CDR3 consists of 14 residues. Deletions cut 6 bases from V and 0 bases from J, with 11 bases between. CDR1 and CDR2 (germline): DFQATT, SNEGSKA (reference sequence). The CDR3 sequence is CSAATGSTNEKLFF. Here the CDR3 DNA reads TGCAGTGCGGCAACAGGTTCAACTAATGAAAAACTGTTTTTT.

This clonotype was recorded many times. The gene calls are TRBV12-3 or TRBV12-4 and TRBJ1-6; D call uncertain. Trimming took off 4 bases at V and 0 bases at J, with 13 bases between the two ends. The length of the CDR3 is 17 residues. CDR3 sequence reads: CASSSAGQSSYNSPLHF. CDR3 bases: TGTGCCAGCAGTTCGGCCGGGCAGAGCTCCTATAATTCACCCCTCCACTTT.

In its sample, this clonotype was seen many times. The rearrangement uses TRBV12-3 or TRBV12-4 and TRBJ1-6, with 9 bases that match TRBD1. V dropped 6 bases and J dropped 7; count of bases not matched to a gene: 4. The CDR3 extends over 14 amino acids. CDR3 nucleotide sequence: TGTGCCAGCAGACCCGGGACAGGGAATTCACCCCTCCACTTT. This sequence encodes CASRPGTGNSPLHF.

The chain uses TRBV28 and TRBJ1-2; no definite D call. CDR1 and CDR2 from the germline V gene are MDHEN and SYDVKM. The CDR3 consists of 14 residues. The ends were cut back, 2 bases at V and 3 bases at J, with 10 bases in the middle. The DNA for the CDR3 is TGTGCCAGCAGTTTACCGAACAGAGACTATGGCTACACCTTC. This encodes CASSLPNRDYGYTF.

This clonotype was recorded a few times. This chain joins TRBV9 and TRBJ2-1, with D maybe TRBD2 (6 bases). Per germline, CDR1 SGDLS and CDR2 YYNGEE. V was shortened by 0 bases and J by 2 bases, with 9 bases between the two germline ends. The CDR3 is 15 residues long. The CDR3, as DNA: TGTGCCAGCAGCGTAGCGGAGGGCCCCTACAATGAGCAGTTCTTC. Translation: CASSVAEGPYNEQFF.

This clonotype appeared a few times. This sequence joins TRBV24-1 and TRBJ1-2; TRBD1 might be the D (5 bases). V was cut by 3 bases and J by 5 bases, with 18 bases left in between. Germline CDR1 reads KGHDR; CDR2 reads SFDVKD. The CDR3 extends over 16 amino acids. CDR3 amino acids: CATSDHPRGSEYGYTF. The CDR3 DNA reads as TGTGCCACCAGTGATCACCCTCGGGGGTCTGAGTATGGCTACACCTTC.

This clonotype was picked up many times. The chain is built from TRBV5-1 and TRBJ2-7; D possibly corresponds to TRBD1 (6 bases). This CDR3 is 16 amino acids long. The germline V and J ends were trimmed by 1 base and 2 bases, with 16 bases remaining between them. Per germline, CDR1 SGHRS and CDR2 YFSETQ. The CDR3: CASSLYVTGPTYEQYF. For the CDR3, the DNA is TGCGCCAGCAGCTTGTATGTGACAGGTCCGACCTACGAGCAGTACTTC.

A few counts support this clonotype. The CDR3 sequence: CASSLHRDKETQYF. CDR3 in DNA: TGTGCCAGCAGCTTACACCGGGACAAAGAGACCCAGTACTTC. The chain has TRBV11-2 and TRBJ2-5; the D gene is possibly TRBD1 (6 bases). V gave up 2 bases and J gave up 3 bases, with 10 bases separating them. CDR3 length: 14 amino acids. From germline, CDR1 is SGHAT and CDR2 FQNNGV.

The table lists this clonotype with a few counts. CDR3 protein: CASRIDSNQPQHF. In nucleotides, the CDR3 is TGTGCCAGCAGGATAGATAGCAATCAGCCCCAGCATTTT. This chain connects TRBV2 to TRBJ1-5, with D uncertain. The CDR3 consists of 13 residues. V was shortened by 6 bases and J by 0 bases, with 6 bases between the two germline ends. Per the germline V gene, CDR1 is SNHLY and CDR2 is FYNNEI.

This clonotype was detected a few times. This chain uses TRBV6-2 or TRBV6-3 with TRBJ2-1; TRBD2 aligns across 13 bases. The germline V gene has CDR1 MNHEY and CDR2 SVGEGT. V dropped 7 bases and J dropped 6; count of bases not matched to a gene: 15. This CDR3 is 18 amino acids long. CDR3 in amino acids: CASMTLRRLAGGGNEQFF. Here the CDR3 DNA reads TGTGCCAGCATGACTCTAAGAAGACTAGCGGGAGGAGGCAATGAGCAGTTCTTC.

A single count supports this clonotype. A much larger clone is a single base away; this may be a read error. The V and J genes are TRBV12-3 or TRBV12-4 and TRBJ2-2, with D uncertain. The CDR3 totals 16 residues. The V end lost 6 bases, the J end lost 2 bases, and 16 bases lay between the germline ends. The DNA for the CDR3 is TGTGCCAGCAGGTCCTCCATAGGAGCCAACACCGGGGAGCTGTTTTTT. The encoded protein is CASRSSIGANTGELFF.

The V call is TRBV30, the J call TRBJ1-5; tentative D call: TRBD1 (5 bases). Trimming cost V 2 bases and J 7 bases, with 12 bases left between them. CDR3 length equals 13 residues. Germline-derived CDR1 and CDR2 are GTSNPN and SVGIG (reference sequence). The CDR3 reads CAWSPGLEQPQHF. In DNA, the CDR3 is TGTGCCTGGAGTCCAGGGCTAGAACAGCCCCAGCATTTT.

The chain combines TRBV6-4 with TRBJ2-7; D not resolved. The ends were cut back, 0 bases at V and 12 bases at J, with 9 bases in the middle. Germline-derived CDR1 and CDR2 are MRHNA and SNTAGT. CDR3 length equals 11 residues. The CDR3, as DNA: TGTGCCAGCAGTGACTCGATTAAAGGGTACTTC. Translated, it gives CASSDSIKGYF.

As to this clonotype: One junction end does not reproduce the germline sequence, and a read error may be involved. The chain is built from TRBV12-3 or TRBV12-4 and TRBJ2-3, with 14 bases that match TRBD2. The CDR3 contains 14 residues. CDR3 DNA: TGTGTCAGCAGGGGACTAGCGGGAGCAGATACGCAGTATTTT. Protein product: CVSRGLAGADTQYF.

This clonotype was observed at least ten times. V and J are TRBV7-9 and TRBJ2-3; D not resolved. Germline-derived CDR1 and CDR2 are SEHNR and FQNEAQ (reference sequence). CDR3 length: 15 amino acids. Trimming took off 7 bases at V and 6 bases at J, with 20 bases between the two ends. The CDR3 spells CASTNGGLHPDTQYF. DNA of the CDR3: TGTGCCAGCACCAATGGTGGTCTCCACCCGGATACGCAGTATTTT.

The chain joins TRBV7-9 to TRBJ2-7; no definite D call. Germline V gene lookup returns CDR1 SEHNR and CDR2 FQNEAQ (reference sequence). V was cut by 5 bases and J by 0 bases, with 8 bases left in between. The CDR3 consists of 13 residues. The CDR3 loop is CASSHPSSYEQYF. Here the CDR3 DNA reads TGTGCCAGCAGCCACCCCAGCTCCTACGAGCAGTACTTC.

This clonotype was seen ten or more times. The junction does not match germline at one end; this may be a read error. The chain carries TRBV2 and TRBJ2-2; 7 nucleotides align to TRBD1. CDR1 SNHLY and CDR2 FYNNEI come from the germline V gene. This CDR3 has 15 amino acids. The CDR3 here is CASREDRVWTGELFF. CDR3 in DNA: TGTGCCAGCAGAGAAGACAGGGTGTGGACCGGGGAGCTGTTTTTT.

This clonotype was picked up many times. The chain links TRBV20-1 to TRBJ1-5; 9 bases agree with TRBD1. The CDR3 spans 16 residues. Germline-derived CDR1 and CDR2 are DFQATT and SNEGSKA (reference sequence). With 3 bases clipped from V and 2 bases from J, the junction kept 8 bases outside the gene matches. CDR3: CSASRDRVFGNQPQHF. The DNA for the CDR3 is TGCAGTGCTAGCCGGGACAGGGTTTTCGGCAATCAGCCCCAGCATTTT.

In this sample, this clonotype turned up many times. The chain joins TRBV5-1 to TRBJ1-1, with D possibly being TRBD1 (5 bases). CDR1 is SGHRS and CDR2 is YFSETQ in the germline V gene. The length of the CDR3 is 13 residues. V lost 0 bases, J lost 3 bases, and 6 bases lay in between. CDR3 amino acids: CASSLAGHTEAFF. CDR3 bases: TGCGCCAGCAGCTTGGCGGGACACACTGAAGCTTTCTTT.

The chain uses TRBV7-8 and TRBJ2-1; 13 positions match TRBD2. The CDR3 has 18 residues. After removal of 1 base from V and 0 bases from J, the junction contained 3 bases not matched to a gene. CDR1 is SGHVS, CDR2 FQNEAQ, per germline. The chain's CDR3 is CASSLGRTSGSSYNEQFF. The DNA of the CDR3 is TGTGCCAGCAGCTTAGGTCGGACTAGCGGGAGCTCCTACAATGAGCAGTTCTTC.